This T cell receptor (beta chain) comes out of a study of blood T cell repertoires in COVID-19. Study-wide background: COVID-19 samples, acute and convalescent, were from the United States, Italy and Spain.

Germline V gene lookup returns CDR1 SEHNR and CDR2 FQNEAQ (reference sequence). V was pared by 2 bases and J by 7 bases, with 9 bases of the junction left unmatched. The CDR3 consists of 15 residues. Per the authors' pipeline: Nucleated cell number was recorded as an estimate derived from reference gene primer amplification. Clones were read by immunoSEQ multiplex PCR, and TCRdb kept only the in-frame ones, dropping some. The DNA was the basis for D and trimming; V, J and clone size are from that table. The sample lists about 180,000 clones, roughly nine tenths occurring once. Those who participated ranged in age from roughly 18 to 90 years and resided in under 25 US areas. Cohort assignment relied on participant-reported clinical history.

This sequence was found in a human donor with acute COVID-19. The donor label of this sample is uncertain. The chain employs TRBV7-9 and TRBJ1-1, with 8 bases matching TRBD1. The sequencing sample was made of PBMCs or T cells enriched from blood (not recorded which). Here the CDR3 DNA reads TGTGCCAGCAGCTTACCCGCAGGGGGCGTCGGTGAAGCTTTCTTT. Amino acid sequence: CASSLPAGGVGEAFF. Supplemented by reference TRBV7-9 and TRBJ1-1, the full variable domain reads DTGVSQNPRHKITKRGQNVTFRCDPISEHNRLYWYRQTLGQGPEFLTYFQNEAQLEKSRLLSDRFSAERPKGSFSTLEIQRTEQGDSAMYLCASSLPAGGVGEAFFGQGTRLTVV.